These 24 T cell receptor beta chains share one sample of origin, sequenced in a study of CD8 T cells in Susac syndrome. Reverse transcription of roughly 0.5 to 1 ug RNA was performed with random hexamers. A single record per CDR3 protein comes from TCRdb applying MiXCR to the immunoSEQ multiplex PCR reads. The sample lists about 210,000 distinct CDR3 sequences; roughly 94% were seen once. The sequencing input was CD4+ T cells from PBMCs. The receptors were gathered from a human donor with multiple sclerosis.

The sample holds one count of this clonotype. This chain links TRBV7-9 with TRBJ1-1, with D possibly matching TRBD1 (5 bases). The germline gives CDR1 SEHNR, CDR2 FQNEAQ (reference sequence). The CDR3 is 14 amino acids. V was cut by 8 bases and J by 0 bases, with 13 bases left in between. The chain's CDR3 is CASLQGALNTEAFF. The DNA for the CDR3 is TGTGCCAGCTTGCAAGGGGCCTTGAACACTGAAGCTTTCTTT.

The genes are TRBV30 and TRBJ1-1, with D unclear. The CDR3 length is 13 residues. Germline V CDR1 and CDR2: GTSNPN, SVGIG (reference sequence). V dropped 4 bases and J dropped 1 base, with 10 bases sitting between them. The chain's CDR3 is CAWIWRENTEAFF. In DNA form, the CDR3 reads TGTGCCTGGATCTGGAGGGAGAACACTGAAGCTTTCTTT.

The chain joins TRBV3-1 to TRBJ1-2, with 7 bases fitting TRBD1. The V segment lost 3 bases and the J segment 3 bases; nucleotides outside the gene matches: 7. Germline loops: CDR1 LGHDT, CDR2 YNNKEL (reference sequence). The CDR3 is made up of 15 amino acids. CDR3 nucleotide sequence: TGTGCCAGCAGCCACCGGGACAGTGGGCACTATGGCTACACCTTC. Its translation is CASSHRDSGHYGYTF.

This chain's CDR3 is CASSLALGQPQHF. As DNA, the CDR3 is TGTGCCAGCAGCTTAGCGTTAGGACAGCCCCAGCATTTT. This sequence joins TRBV7-9 and TRBJ1-5; no clear D. This CDR3 spans 13 amino acids. Trimming left V 0 bases short and J 7 bases short, with 7 bases between. Germline V CDR1 and CDR2: SEHNR, FQNEAQ (reference sequence).

This chain connects TRBV25-1 to TRBJ1-2; D possibly corresponds to TRBD1 (5 bases). The CDR3 is 15 residues long. V lost 2 bases and J 4 bases, leaving 14 bases between the germline ends. Germline assignment: CDR1 MGHDK and CDR2 SYGVNS. The CDR3 DNA sequence: TGTGCCAGCAGTGAAAAGGAATTTAGGGGCTATGGCTACACCTTC. This translates into CASSEKEFRGYGYTF.

The chain combines TRBV20-1 with TRBJ1-2; tentative D call: TRBD1 (5 bases). The CDR3 length is 12 residues. Germline V gene sequence: CDR1 DFQATT, CDR2 SNEGSKA (reference sequence). V dropped 3 bases and J dropped 6 bases, with 11 bases sitting between them. This CDR3 reads CSASRQGNGYTF. CDR3 bases: TGCAGTGCTAGCAGGCAGGGCAATGGCTACACCTTC.

The chain couples TRBV5-1 to TRBJ2-3; a weak D match, TRBD2 (6 bases). The CDR3 is 21 residues long. The germline CDR1 and CDR2 sequences are SGHRS and YFSETQ. The germline V and J ends were trimmed by 0 bases and 6 bases, with 32 bases remaining between them. CDR3 nucleotide sequence: TGCGCCAGCAGCTTGGCCCCACATGAGGGGTTCTTACTAGCCAATCAGGATACGCAGTATTTT. Its translation is CASSLAPHEGFLLANQDTQYF.

V gene TRBV4-1 combines with J gene TRBJ1-3; unclear D gene. The CDR3 covers 15 residues. The germline V gene has CDR1 MGHRA and CDR2 YSYEKL. The ends were cut back, 0 bases at V and 0 bases at J, with 6 bases in the middle. CDR3 sequence: CASSQDRNSGNTIYF. Here the CDR3 DNA reads TGCGCCAGCAGCCAAGACAGGAACTCTGGAAACACCATATATTTT.

DNA for the CDR3: TGCAGTGCTCGAGGGACAGCTGGAAACACCATATATTTT. It is translated as CSARGTAGNTIYF. The rearrangement joins TRBV20-1 to TRBJ1-3; 7 bases align to TRBD1. V dropped 5 bases and J dropped 2; count of bases not matched to a gene: 3. The germline V gene encodes CDR1 DFQATT and CDR2 SNEGSKA (reference sequence). This CDR3 has 13 amino acids.

This chain uses TRBV30 with TRBJ1-6; possible D gene TRBD1, 6 bases. V lost 3 bases, J lost 5 bases, and 11 bases lay in between. The germline CDR1 and CDR2 sequences are GTSNPN and SVGIG (reference sequence). The CDR3 spans 14 residues. CDR3 amino acids: CAWRVGGNNSPLHF. Written as DNA, the CDR3 is TGTGCCTGGAGGGTAGGGGGGAATAATTCACCCCTCCACTTT.

The chain joins TRBV29-1 to TRBJ1-2; D unresolved. This CDR3 has 12 residues. CDR1 is SQVTM, CDR2 ANQGSEA, per germline. V was pared by 2 bases and J by 8 bases, with 12 bases between. For the CDR3, the DNA is TGCAGCGTTGAACGCCGGGCTCAGGGCTACACCTTC. Translating gives CSVERRAQGYTF.

V is TRBV4-1 and J is TRBJ2-1; D may correspond to TRBD1 or TRBD2 (5 bases each). CDR3 size: 14 residues. CDR1 is MGHRA and CDR2 is YSYEKL in the germline V gene. V was pared by 5 bases and J by 8 bases, with 16 bases between. The CDR3 loop is CASSGGPLPHEQFF. The CDR3 DNA reads as TGCGCCAGCAGCGGGGGACCTCTCCCCCATGAGCAGTTCTTC.

The V gene is TRBV15, the J gene TRBJ1-5; no reliable D call. The germline V gene encodes CDR1 LNHNV and CDR2 YYDKDF (reference sequence). The ends were cut back, 5 bases at V and 7 bases at J, with 15 bases in the middle. This CDR3 is 14 amino acids long. CDR3 in amino acids: CATSPPGRYQPQHF. The CDR3, as DNA: TGTGCCACCAGCCCCCCGGGGAGGTACCAGCCCCAGCATTTT.

The genes are TRBV12-3 or TRBV12-4 and TRBJ1-1; D is perhaps TRBD1 (5 bases). Trimming left V 5 bases short and J 0 bases short, with 10 bases between. The CDR3 has 14 residues. CDR3 DNA: TGTGCCAGCAGTATAAGACAGATGAACACTGAAGCTTTCTTT. This gives the protein CASSIRQMNTEAFF.

The rearrangement joins TRBV29-1 to TRBJ1-1; D possibly corresponds to TRBD1 (5 bases). CDR3 length: 11 residues. Germline V gives CDR1 SQVTM, CDR2 ANQGSEA. CDR3 protein: CRGEGNTEAFF. DNA of the CDR3: TGCAGGGGGGAAGGGAACACTGAAGCTTTCTTT.

This rearrangement joins TRBV18 to TRBJ2-3; the D is unclear. V was cut by 0 bases and J by 3 bases, with 7 bases left in between. Germline CDR1 KGHSH, CDR2 LQKENI. The CDR3 covers 14 residues. The CDR3 sequence: CASSPPTRTDTQYF. As DNA, the CDR3 is TGTGCCAGCTCACCACCGACGAGGACAGATACGCAGTATTTT.

The rearrangement uses TRBV5-4 and TRBJ1-2; 7 positions match TRBD1. The V gene end was trimmed by 6 bases and the J gene end by 4 bases; junction bases not matched to a gene: 6. CDR1 and CDR2 from the germline V gene are SGHNT and YYREEE (reference sequence). This CDR3 region has 13 residues. CDR3 in DNA: TGTGCCAGCACCCCGGGACAGACCTATGGCTACACCTTC. Protein: CASTPGQTYGYTF.

The CDR3 bases are TGTGCCAGCAGCTTGCGGGGGGGTCCAGATACGCAGTATTTT. Translated, it gives CASSLRGGPDTQYF. The rearrangement joins TRBV5-4 to TRBJ2-3; 8 bases are a match to TRBD2. The CDR3 is 14 amino acids. J was trimmed by 4 bases and V by 1 base; bases with no gene match: 2. Germline V lookup: CDR1 SGHNT, CDR2 YYREEE (reference sequence).

The V gene is TRBV2, the J gene TRBJ1-5; 8 bases align to TRBD1. Germline values: CDR1 SNHLY, CDR2 FYNNEI. V shed 5 bases and J 5 bases; nucleotides not matched to a gene: 8. There are 15 residues in the CDR3. CDR3 sequence (DNA): TGTGCCAGCAGTAGACAGGGGCGGGGGGATCAGCCCCAGCATTTT. It codes for CASSRQGRGDQPQHF.

V gene TRBV15 combines with J gene TRBJ2-1, with D perhaps TRBD2 (7 bases). V lost 2 bases, J lost 6 bases, and 11 bases lay in between. Per germline, CDR1 LNHNV and CDR2 YYDKDF (reference sequence). The CDR3 has 14 amino acids. The CDR3 protein is CATSRSRGANEQFF. The DNA for the CDR3 is TGTGCCACCAGCAGATCCCGGGGGGCCAATGAGCAGTTCTTC.

This chain connects TRBV4-2 to TRBJ2-3, with 9 bases that match TRBD1. Germline values: CDR1 LGHNA, CDR2 YNFKEQ. This CDR3 has 15 residues. V gave up 4 bases and J gave up 3 bases; unmatched junction bases: 5. Here the CDR3 reads CASSPMGQGTDTQYF. The CDR3 DNA reads TGTGCCAGCAGCCCCATGGGACAGGGTACAGATACGCAGTATTTT.

The CDR3, as DNA: TGTGCCAGCAGTATCGGACAGGGCCAGGGTGGCTACACCTTC. Protein product: CASSIGQGQGGYTF. The genes are TRBV27 and TRBJ1-2; 8 bases align to TRBD1. The CDR3 is 14 amino acids. Germline V gene lookup returns CDR1 MNHEY and CDR2 SMNVEV (reference sequence). The V segment lost 5 bases and the J segment 7 bases; nucleotides outside the gene matches: 9.

This chain links TRBV5-4 with TRBJ2-5; TRBD2 matches at 7 bases. Unmatched junction bases numbered 1, after V lost 1 base and J lost 7 bases. This CDR3 has 12 amino acids. Germline CDR1 and CDR2: SGHNT and YYREEE (reference sequence). CDR3 DNA sequence: TGTGCCAGCAGCTTGCCGGGGGGGACCCAGTACTTC. It translates to CASSLPGGTQYF.

This chain connects TRBV3-1 to TRBJ2-1; 11 bases are a match to TRBD2. The ends lost 3 bases at V and 7 bases at J; junction bases unmatched: 11. The CDR3 has 17 residues. Germline lookup yields CDR1 LGHDT and CDR2 YNNKEL (reference sequence). In DNA form, the CDR3 reads TGTGCCAGCAGCCACGTAATCCTAGCGGGGGGACGGAATGAGCAGTTCTTC. It specifies CASSHVILAGGRNEQFF.